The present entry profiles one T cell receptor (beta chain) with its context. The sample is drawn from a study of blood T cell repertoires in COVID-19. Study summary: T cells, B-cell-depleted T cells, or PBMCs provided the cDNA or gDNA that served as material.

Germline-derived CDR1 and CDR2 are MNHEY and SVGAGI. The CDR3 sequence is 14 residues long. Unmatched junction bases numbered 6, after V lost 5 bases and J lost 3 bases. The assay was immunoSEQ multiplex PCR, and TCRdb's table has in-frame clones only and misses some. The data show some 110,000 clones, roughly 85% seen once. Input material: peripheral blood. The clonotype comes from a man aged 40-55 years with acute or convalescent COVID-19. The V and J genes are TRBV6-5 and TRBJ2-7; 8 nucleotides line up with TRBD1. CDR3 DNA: TGTGCCAGCAGTCGGACAGGGATTATCTACGAGCAGTACTTC. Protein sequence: CASSRTGIIYEQYF.